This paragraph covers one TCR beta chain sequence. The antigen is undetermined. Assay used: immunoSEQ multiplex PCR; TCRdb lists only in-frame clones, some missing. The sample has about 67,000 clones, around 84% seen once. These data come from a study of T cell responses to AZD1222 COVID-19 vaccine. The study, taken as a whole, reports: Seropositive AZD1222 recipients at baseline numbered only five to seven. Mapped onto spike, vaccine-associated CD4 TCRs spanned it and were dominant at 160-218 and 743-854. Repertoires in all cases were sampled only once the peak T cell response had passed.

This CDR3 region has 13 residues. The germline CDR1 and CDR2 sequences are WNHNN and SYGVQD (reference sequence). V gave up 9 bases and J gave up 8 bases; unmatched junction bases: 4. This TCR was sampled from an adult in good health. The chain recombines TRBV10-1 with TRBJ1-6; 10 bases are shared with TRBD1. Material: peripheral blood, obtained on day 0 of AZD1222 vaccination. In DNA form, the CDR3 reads TGCGCCAGTTCGGGACAGGGGCATTCACCCCTCCACTTT. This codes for CASSGQGHSPLHF.